Here is one T cell receptor beta chain with its context. Its specificity is unknown. Authors' methods: Sequence data from immunoSEQ were junction-only and lacked quality scores; consequently, filtering differed. Sequencing used immunoSEQ multiplex PCR; TCRdb keeps in-frame clones, though not all of them. For V, J and clone size, that table is used; D and trimming come from the DNA. Found here are more than 850,000 clones, around 78% of them singletons; the top ten hold approximately 0.56%. The germline V gene encodes CDR1 SEHNR and CDR2 FQNEAQ (reference sequence). The CDR3 is made up of 16 amino acids. Trimming cost V 3 bases and J 6 bases; bases outside gene matches: 11. This specimen belongs to a study of shared clonotypes between healthy human individuals. Turning to the study itself: Three CD4 naive, three CD4 memory, two CD8 naive and one CD8 memory plate were used per donor. Study conclusions and caveats: Unshared clonotypes carried lower generation probabilities than those common to all four donors.

Donors, healthy HIV-negative adults, lacked recent acute infections or vaccinations. Material: memory CD4+ T cells from PBMCs. Subset indicated: CD45RA-negative fraction. The source is a man younger than 30 in good health. Some clones in this sample may be carry-over from other donors' samples. The chain couples TRBV7-9 to TRBJ1-3, with TRBD1 matching over 7 bases. The CDR3 DNA sequence: TGTGCCAGCAGCTTCGCCGAGACAGGGAAGGTAAACACCATATATTTT. This codes for CASSFAETGKVNTIYF.